These 18 T cell receptor beta chains originate from one sample sequenced in a study of post-analysis software for immune sequencing data. Study-wide results and limits: About five TRBV segments were more frequent in patients than controls; TRBV5-6, TRBV5-1 and TRBV20-1 belonged to this group.

Unique molecular identifiers featured in each of the TCR beta cDNA libraries. TCRdb passed the PCR reads through MiXCR, listing each CDR3 protein once. The sample holds fewer than 550,000 distinct CDR3 sequences, less than 40% seen once. Their antigens remain unidentified. The sample taken for sequencing was blood. Receptors were obtained from a girl under 18 with multiple sclerosis.

This chain joins TRBV12-3 or TRBV12-4 and TRBJ2-7; D is possibly TRBD1 or TRBD2 (6 bases each). The CDR3 totals 15 residues. The ends were cut back, 1 base at V and 3 bases at J, with 13 bases in the middle. DNA of the CDR3: TGTGCCAGCAGTTTAGGAGGGGGGTCGATCTACGAGCAGTACTTC. Translating gives CASSLGGGSIYEQYF.

V is TRBV7-3 and J is TRBJ1-1, with D perhaps matching TRBD1 (6 bases). In germline, CDR1 is SGHTA, CDR2 FQGTGA. Trimming stripped 1 base from V and 11 bases from J, with 20 bases between. This CDR3 comprises 15 residues. The CDR3 protein is CASSLNVAQGSVAFF. The CDR3 coding sequence is TGTGCCAGCAGCTTAAATGTGGCGCAGGGGTCCGTTGCTTTCTTT. Supplemented by reference TRBV7-3 and TRBJ1-1, the full variable domain reads GAGVSQTPSNKVTEKGKYVELRCDPISGHTALYWYRQSLGQGPEFLIYFQGTGAADDSGLPNDRFFAVRPEGSVSTLKIQRTERGDSAVYLCASSLNVAQGSVAFFGQGTRLTVV.

The chain uses TRBV6-5 and TRBJ1-2, with D tentatively TRBD1 (5 bases). The germline V and J ends were trimmed by 2 bases and 8 bases, with 24 bases remaining between them. This CDR3 spans 17 amino acids. CDR1 and CDR2 from the germline V gene are MNHEY and SVGAGI. Here the CDR3 DNA reads TGTGCCAGCAGTTACAGGTCCCTCAGGGAGAGAAATGAGGGCTACACCTTC. As protein: CASSYRSLRERNEGYTF.

This clonotype appeared a few times. The chain employs TRBV11-2 and TRBJ1-2; no clear D. The V end lost 4 bases, the J end lost 0 bases, and 9 bases lay between the germline ends. This CDR3 has 14 residues. The germline gives CDR1 SGHAT, CDR2 FQNNGV. The CDR3 sequence: CASSSTGSNYGYTF. CDR3 bases: TGTGCCAGCAGCTCGACGGGGTCTAACTATGGCTACACCTTC.

The rearrangement uses TRBV10-2 and TRBJ2-5; possibly TRBD2 for D (5 bases). CDR3 length: 14 residues. Per the germline V gene, CDR1 is WSHSY and CDR2 is SAAADI. Trimming took off 10 bases at V and 5 bases at J, with 20 bases between the two ends. Here the CDR3 reads CATRRSRDGETQYF. CDR3 coding DNA: TGCGCCACCAGACGAAGCCGGGATGGGGAGACCCAGTACTTC.

The chain joins TRBV6-5 to TRBJ2-1; D may be TRBD2 (6 bases). The CDR3 contains 13 residues. With 7 bases removed from V and 9 bases from J, the gap between germline ends came to 16 bases. The V gene's germline CDR1 is MNHEY and CDR2 SVGAGI. The DNA for the CDR3 is TGTGCCAGCAAGGTACTGCTCGGGAGTGAGCAGTTCTTC. Residues: CASKVLLGSEQFF.

The chain employs TRBV5-1 and TRBJ2-7; D is possibly TRBD1 (6 bases). This CDR3 contains 14 residues. V dropped 0 bases and J dropped 0 bases, with 7 bases sitting between them. CDR1 is SGHRS, CDR2 YFSETQ, per germline. CDR3 region: CASSLDRDSYEQYF. The CDR3 DNA reads as TGCGCCAGCAGCTTGGACAGGGACTCCTACGAGCAGTACTTC.

The chain couples TRBV6-1 to TRBJ1-5; D is uncertain. Germline V CDR1 and CDR2: MNHNS, SASEGT. The length of the CDR3 is 13 residues. The CDR3 region is CVAAPSRNQPQHF. The CDR3 DNA sequence: TGTGTGGCAGCACCTTCCCGCAATCAGCCCCAGCATTTT.

The rearrangement joins TRBV6-1 to TRBJ2-7; no firm D call. CDR3 length: 14 amino acids. Germline V lookup: CDR1 MNHNS, CDR2 SASEGT. Trimming took off 3 bases at V and 4 bases at J, with 13 bases between the two ends. DNA for the CDR3: TGTGCCAGCAGTGACTCGGTTTTACGTTACGAGCAGTACTTC. It codes for CASSDSVLRYEQYF.

CDR3 in DNA: TGTGCCACACTTCCGGGGGGACCGAACACCGGGGAGCTGTTTTTT. Encoded protein: CATLPGGPNTGELFF. The chain recombines TRBV28 with TRBJ2-2, with 7 bases matching TRBD2. CDR1 is MDHEN, CDR2 SYDVKM, per germline. The CDR3 loop spans 15 amino acids. V trimming: 10 bases; J trimming: 0 bases; junction bases outside the gene matches: 8.

The CDR3 reads CASSPQGANEQFF. The CDR3 DNA follows: TGCGCCAGCAGCCCACAGGGGGCAAATGAGCAGTTCTTC. This chain links TRBV5-1 with TRBJ2-1, with 9 bases lining up with TRBD1. Germline-derived CDR1 and CDR2 are SGHRS and YFSETQ. With V trimmed by 4 bases and J by 7 bases, 3 bases remained unmatched. This CDR3 is built from 13 residues. Full variable domain (remainder filled in from reference TRBV5-1 and TRBJ2-1): KAGVTQTPRYLIKTRGQQVTLSCSPISGHRSVSWYQQTPGQGLQFLFEYFSETQRNKGNFPGRFSGRQFSNSRSEMNVSTLELGDSALYLCASSPQGANEQFFGPGTRLTVL.

The J gene is TRBJ1-1, the V gene TRBV28, with a tentative D call TRBD1 (5 bases). Germline V gene lookup returns CDR1 MDHEN and CDR2 SYDVKM. The V end lost 3 bases, the J end lost 5 bases, and 10 bases lay between the germline ends. The CDR3 runs to 13 residues. CDR3 protein: CASSFTRQTEAFF. The CDR3 nucleotides are TGTGCCAGCAGTTTCACGCGACAGACTGAAGCTTTCTTT.

This clonotype appeared many times. This chain joins TRBV3-1 and TRBJ2-1; no definite D call. This CDR3 comprises 11 residues. The V end lost 6 bases, the J end lost 8 bases, and 8 bases lay between the germline ends. Germline CDR1 LGHDT, CDR2 YNNKEL (reference sequence). The CDR3 nucleotides are TGTGCCAGCAGACACAACGATGAGCAGTTCTTC. This translates into CASRHNDEQFF.

This clonotype was observed a handful of times. This chain uses TRBV9 with TRBJ2-1; TRBD2 agrees at 14 bases. Trimming took 4 bases from V and 8 from J; bases not matched to a gene: 8. This CDR3 has 16 residues. CDR1 is SGDLS, CDR2 YYNGEE, per germline. For the CDR3, the DNA is TGTGCCAGCAGCCCCCCGACTAGCGGGGGGGGCGATGAGCAGTTCTTC. It codes for CASSPPTSGGGDEQFF.

This clonotype was detected a few times. The V gene is TRBV9, the J gene TRBJ2-1; 13 positions agree with TRBD2. Looked up from germline, CDR1 is SGDLS and CDR2 is YYNGEE. The junction had 9 bases not matched to a gene; V was cut back by 4 bases and J by 8 bases. The CDR3 loop spans 16 amino acids. The CDR3 coding sequence is TGTGCCAGCAGCTTAACGACTAGCGGGGGGCTACATGAGCAGTTCTTC. Translation: CASSLTTSGGLHEQFF.

The genes are TRBV3-1 and TRBJ2-7; no definite D call. Germline-derived CDR1 and CDR2 are LGHDT and YNNKEL (reference sequence). Trimming shortened V by 10 bases and J by 7 bases, and 17 bases separated the two germline ends. The CDR3 extends over 12 amino acids. CDR3 region: CATMDDPGEQYF. CDR3 nucleotides: TGTGCCACCATGGACGATCCGGGTGAGCAGTACTTC.

This clonotype has ten or more counts. V gene TRBV12-3 or TRBV12-4 combines with J gene TRBJ2-5; TRBD1 matches 9 bases. The V gene end was trimmed by 5 bases and the J gene end by 5 bases; junction bases not matched to a gene: 3. The CDR3 runs 13 residues. The CDR3 DNA reads TGTGCCAGCAGTCTCGGACAGGGGGAGACCCAGTACTTC. Its translation is CASSLGQGETQYF.

The rearrangement joins TRBV12-3 or TRBV12-4 to TRBJ2-7; 8 positions agree with TRBD1. The V and J ends lost 7 bases and 4 bases, in that order; junction bases with no gene match: 3. This CDR3 comprises 12 residues. Here the CDR3 reads CASKRQGYEQYF. The CDR3, as DNA: TGTGCCAGCAAACGACAGGGGTACGAGCAGTACTTC.